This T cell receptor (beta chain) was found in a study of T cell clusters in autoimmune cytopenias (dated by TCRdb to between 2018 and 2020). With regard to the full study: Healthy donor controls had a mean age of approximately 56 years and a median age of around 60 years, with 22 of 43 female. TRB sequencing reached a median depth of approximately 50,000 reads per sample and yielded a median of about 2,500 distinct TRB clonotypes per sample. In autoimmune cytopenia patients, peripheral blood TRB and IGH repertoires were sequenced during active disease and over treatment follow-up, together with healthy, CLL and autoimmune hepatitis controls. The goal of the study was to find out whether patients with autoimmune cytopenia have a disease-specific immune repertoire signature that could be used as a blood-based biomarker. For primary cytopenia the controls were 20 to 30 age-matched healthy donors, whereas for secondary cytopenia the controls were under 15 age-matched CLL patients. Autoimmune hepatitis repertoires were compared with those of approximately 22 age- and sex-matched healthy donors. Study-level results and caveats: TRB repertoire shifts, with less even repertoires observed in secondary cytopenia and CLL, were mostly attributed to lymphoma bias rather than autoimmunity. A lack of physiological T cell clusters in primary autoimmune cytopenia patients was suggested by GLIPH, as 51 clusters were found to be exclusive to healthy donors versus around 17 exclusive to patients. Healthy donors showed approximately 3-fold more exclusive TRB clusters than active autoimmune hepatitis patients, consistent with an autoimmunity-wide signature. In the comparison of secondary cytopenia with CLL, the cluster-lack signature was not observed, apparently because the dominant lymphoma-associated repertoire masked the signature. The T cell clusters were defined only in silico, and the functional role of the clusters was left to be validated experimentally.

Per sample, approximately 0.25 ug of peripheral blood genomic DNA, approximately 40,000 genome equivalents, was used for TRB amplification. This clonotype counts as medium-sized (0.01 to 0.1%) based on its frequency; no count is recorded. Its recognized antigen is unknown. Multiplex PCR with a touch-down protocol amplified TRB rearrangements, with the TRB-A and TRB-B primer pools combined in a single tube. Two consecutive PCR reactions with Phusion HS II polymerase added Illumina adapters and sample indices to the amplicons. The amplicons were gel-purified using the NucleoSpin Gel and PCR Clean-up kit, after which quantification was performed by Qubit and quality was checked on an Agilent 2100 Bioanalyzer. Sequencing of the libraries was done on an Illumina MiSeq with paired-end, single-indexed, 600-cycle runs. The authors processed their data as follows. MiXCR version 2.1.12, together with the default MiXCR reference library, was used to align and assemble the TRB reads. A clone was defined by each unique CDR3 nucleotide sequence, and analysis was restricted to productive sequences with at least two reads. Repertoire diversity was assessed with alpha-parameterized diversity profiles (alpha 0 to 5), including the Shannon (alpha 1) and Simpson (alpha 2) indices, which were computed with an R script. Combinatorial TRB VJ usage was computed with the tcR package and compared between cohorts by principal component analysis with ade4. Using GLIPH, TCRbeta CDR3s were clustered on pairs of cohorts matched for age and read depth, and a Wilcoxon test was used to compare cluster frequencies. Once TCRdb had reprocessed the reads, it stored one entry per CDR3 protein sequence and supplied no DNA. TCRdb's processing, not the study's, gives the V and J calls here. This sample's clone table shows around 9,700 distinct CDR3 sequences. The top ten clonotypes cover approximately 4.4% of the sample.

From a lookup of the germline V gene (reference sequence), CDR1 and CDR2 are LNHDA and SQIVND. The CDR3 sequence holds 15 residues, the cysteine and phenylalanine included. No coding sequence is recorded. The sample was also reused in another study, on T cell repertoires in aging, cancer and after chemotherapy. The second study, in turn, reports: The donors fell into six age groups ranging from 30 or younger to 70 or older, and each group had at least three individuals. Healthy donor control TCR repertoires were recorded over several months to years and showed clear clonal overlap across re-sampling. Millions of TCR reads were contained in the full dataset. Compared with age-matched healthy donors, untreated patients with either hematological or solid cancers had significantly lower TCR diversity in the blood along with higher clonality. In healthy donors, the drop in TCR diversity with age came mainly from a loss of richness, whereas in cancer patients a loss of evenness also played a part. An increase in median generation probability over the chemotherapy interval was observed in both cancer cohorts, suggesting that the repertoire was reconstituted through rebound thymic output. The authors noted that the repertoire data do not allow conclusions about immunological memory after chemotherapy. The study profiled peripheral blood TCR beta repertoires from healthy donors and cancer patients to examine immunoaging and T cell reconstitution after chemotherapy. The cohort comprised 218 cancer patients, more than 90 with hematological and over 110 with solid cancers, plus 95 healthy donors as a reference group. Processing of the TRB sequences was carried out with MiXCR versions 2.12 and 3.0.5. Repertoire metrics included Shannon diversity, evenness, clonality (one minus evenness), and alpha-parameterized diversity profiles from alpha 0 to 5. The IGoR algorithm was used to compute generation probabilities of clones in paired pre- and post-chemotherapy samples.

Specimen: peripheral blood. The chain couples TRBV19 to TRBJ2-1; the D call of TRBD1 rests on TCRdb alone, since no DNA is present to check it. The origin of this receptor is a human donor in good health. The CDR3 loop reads CASSKGQGAYNEQFF.